These 12 T cell receptor beta chains originate from one sample sequenced in a study of early T cells in non-severe SARS-CoV-2 infection. A single record per CDR3 protein comes from TCRdb applying MiXCR to the 5' RACE reads. The repertoire has about 64,000 distinct CDR3 sequences, around 12% of them found once; the top ten carry 4% to 5%. Input material: whole blood. The receptors were gathered from an adult who was a healthcare worker with PCR-confirmed SARS-CoV-2 infection or an uninfected control (not recorded which).

This clonotype was counted at least ten times. This chain links TRBV12-5 with TRBJ1-2; D gene unclear. CDR3 size: 13 residues. The germline CDR1 and CDR2 sequences are LGHNT and FRNRAP. Trimming stripped 1 base from V and 4 bases from J, with 7 bases between. CDR3 loop: CASGLGRSYGYTF. The CDR3 nucleotides read TGTGCTAGTGGTTTGGGCAGGAGCTATGGCTACACCTTC. The variable domain in full, completed from reference TRBV12-5 and TRBJ1-2, reads DARVTQTPRHKVTEMGQEVTMRCQPILGHNTVFWYRQTMMQGLELLAYFRNRAPLDDSGMPKDRFSAEMPDATLATLKIQPSEPRDSAVYFCASGLGRSYGYTFGSGTRLTVV.

V gene TRBV7-9 combines with J gene TRBJ2-3, with TRBD2 matching over 8 bases. The germline V gene has CDR1 SEHNR and CDR2 FQNEAQ (reference sequence). J was trimmed by 4 bases and V by 2 bases; bases with no gene match: 5. The CDR3 length is 15 residues. CDR3 coding DNA: TGTGCCAGCAGCTTACGGCGGGGGGAGGCAGATACGCAGTATTTT. This codes for CASSLRRGEADTQYF.

The rearrangement links TRBV5-1 to TRBJ2-3; D is unclear. V gave up 3 bases and J gave up 0 bases, with 11 bases separating them. This CDR3 region has 15 residues. Germline V gene lookup returns CDR1 SGHRS and CDR2 YFSETQ. CDR3 region: CASSSTIMSTDTQYF. The CDR3 DNA follows: TGCGCCAGCAGCTCAACCATCATGAGCACAGATACGCAGTATTTT.

This clonotype was recorded a few times. This chain connects TRBV11-2 to TRBJ1-2, with D unclear. Trimming removed 0 bases at V and 4 bases at J, with 15 bases between. CDR1 SGHAT and CDR2 FQNNGV come from the germline V gene. The CDR3 sequence is 16 residues long. CDR3 sequence reads: CASSLDMSARTYGYTF. In nucleotides, the CDR3 is TGTGCCAGCAGCTTAGATATGTCAGCCCGAACCTATGGCTACACCTTC.

This clonotype was found a few times. This chain links TRBV9 with TRBJ1-1, with D unresolved. This CDR3 has 15 residues. CDR1 and CDR2 from the germline V gene are SGDLS and YYNGEE. V was cut by 3 bases and J by 1 base, with 13 bases left in between. CDR3 amino acids: CASSAEAYRNTEAFF. The DNA for the CDR3 is TGTGCCAGCAGCGCCGAAGCCTACAGGAACACTGAAGCTTTCTTT.

The sample holds a few counts of this clonotype. The rearrangement uses TRBV7-2 and TRBJ2-3; a weak D match, TRBD2 (5 bases). This CDR3 comprises 13 residues. CDR1 is SGHTA and CDR2 is FQGNSA in the germline V gene. V gave up 1 base and J gave up 8 bases, with 10 bases separating them. Here the CDR3 DNA reads TGTGCCAGCAGCTTAGGCGGGTATGGTACGCAGTATTTT. As protein: CASSLGGYGTQYF.

This clonotype has only a few counts. This chain links TRBV7-9 with TRBJ1-5; 7 bases are shared with TRBD1. Germline V gives CDR1 SEHNR, CDR2 FQNEAQ (reference sequence). The CDR3 is 15 amino acids. The V gene end was trimmed by 5 bases and the J gene end by 5 bases; junction bases not matched to a gene: 9. The CDR3 spells CASSPTRDSDQPQHF. In DNA form, the CDR3 reads TGTGCCAGCAGCCCAACCCGGGACAGTGATCAGCCCCAGCATTTT.

This clonotype was counted at least ten times. The J gene is TRBJ1-2, the V gene TRBV7-2, with TRBD1 matching 7 bases. Germline V CDR1 and CDR2: SGHTA, FQGNSA. Trimming took 5 bases from V and 5 from J; bases not matched to a gene: 11. The CDR3 spans 15 residues. For the CDR3, the DNA is TGTGCCAGCAGCCCAACCCGGACAGGATCATATGGCTACACCTTC. Protein product: CASSPTRTGSYGYTF. The full variable domain, completed using reference TRBV7-2 and TRBJ1-2, is GAGVSQSPSNKVTEKGKDVELRCDPISGHTALYWYRQSLGQGLEFLIYFQGNSAPDKSGLPSDRFSAERTGGSVSTLTIQRTQQEDSAVYLCASSPTRTGSYGYTFGSGTRLTVV.

This clonotype has only a few counts. CDR3 in amino acids: CASSRQGPSYEQYF. Here the CDR3 DNA reads TGTGCCAGCAGCCGACAGGGCCCATCCTACGAGCAGTACTTC. The genes are TRBV6-5 and TRBJ2-7, with TRBD1 matching 7 bases. J lost 1 base, V lost 6 bases, and 6 bases had no gene match. Germline V CDR1 and CDR2: MNHEY, SVGAGI. CDR3 length: 14 amino acids.

The V and J genes are TRBV5-1 and TRBJ2-5; D is perhaps TRBD2 (6 bases). Germline values: CDR1 SGHRS, CDR2 YFSETQ. Trimming removed 2 bases from V and 4 bases from J, with 9 bases in between. The CDR3 runs to 13 residues. The CDR3 region has the DNA TGCGCCAGCAGCTTTACTAGCAGAGAGACCCAGTACTTC. It specifies CASSFTSRETQYF.

In its sample, this clonotype was seen a few times. The rearrangement joins TRBV7-8 to TRBJ1-5; D call uncertain. There are 12 residues in the CDR3. The V and J ends lost 5 bases and 5 bases respectively, with 7 bases between them. The V gene's germline CDR1 is SGHVS and CDR2 FQNEAQ. In nucleotides, the CDR3 is TGTGCCAGCAGCATTGCCGATCAGCCCCAGCATTTT. Protein sequence: CASSIADQPQHF.

The chain combines TRBV4-1 with TRBJ2-3; 15 bases fit TRBD2. The CDR3 is made up of 21 amino acids. Trimming took 1 base from V and 2 from J; bases not matched to a gene: 13. CDR1 MGHRA and CDR2 YSYEKL come from the germline V gene. The CDR3 loop is CASSQGRGLAGGRTITDTQYF. CDR3 DNA: TGCGCCAGCAGCCAAGGCCGGGGACTAGCGGGGGGACGAACTATCACAGATACGCAGTATTTT.